These 22 T cell receptor beta chains originate from one sample sequenced in a study of T cell responses to AZD1222 COVID-19 vaccine. Profiled with immunoSEQ multiplex PCR; TCRdb holds only in-frame clones, not every one. Here the sample spans 120,000 to 150,000 clones, around nine tenths being singletons. This material consisted of peripheral blood, taken 28 days after the second AZD1222 dose. These TCRs come from an adult who received the AZD1222 COVID-19 vaccine.

The genes are TRBV2 and TRBJ1-5; D is uncertain. The V end lost 7 bases, the J end lost 6 bases, and 13 bases lay between the germline ends. The CDR3 is 13 residues long. Germline assignment: CDR1 SNHLY and CDR2 FYNNEI. The CDR3 is CASNGELSQPQHF. CDR3 DNA sequence: TGTGCCAGCAATGGGGAATTGAGTCAGCCCCAGCATTTT.

The chain links TRBV4-1 to TRBJ1-2; 7 bases are a match to TRBD1. J gave up 6 bases and V 6 bases, and 7 bases lay outside the gene matches. Looked up from germline, CDR1 is MGHRA and CDR2 is YSYEKL. CDR3 size: 13 residues. CDR3 DNA: TGCGCCAGCAGACCAACAGGGGAACATGGCTACACCTTC. Amino acid sequence: CASRPTGEHGYTF.

The CDR3 DNA reads TGTGCCAGCAGTTTTCAGGGGTCTAATGAAAAACTGTTTTTT. Translation gives CASSFQGSNEKLFF. V and J are TRBV27 and TRBJ1-4; a possible D gene is TRBD1 (6 bases). This CDR3 has 14 residues. The germline CDR1 and CDR2 sequences are MNHEY and SMNVEV (reference sequence). Deletions cut 3 bases from V and 3 bases from J, with 8 bases between. Full variable domain (rest looked up from reference TRBV27 and TRBJ1-4): EAQVTQNPRYLITVTGKKLTVTCSQNMNHEYMSWYRQDPGLGLRQIYYSMNVEVTDKGDVPEGYKVSRKEKRNFPLILESPSPNQTSLYFCASSFQGSNEKLFFGSGTQLSVL.

This rearrangement joins TRBV27 to TRBJ1-5; perhaps TRBD1 as D (5 bases). The V gene's germline CDR1 is MNHEY and CDR2 SMNVEV (reference sequence). Trimming removed 5 bases at V and 0 bases at J, with 14 bases between. The CDR3 covers 16 residues. For the CDR3, the DNA is TGTGCCAGCAGTCAACACGGGGGGGTTAGCAATCAGCCCCAGCATTTT. Its protein is CASSQHGGVSNQPQHF.

As for this clone: This sample also contains other DNA sequences that code for the same CDR3. The chain joins TRBV28 to TRBJ2-7; D assignment may be TRBD1 or TRBD2 (6 bases each). The CDR3 extends over 16 amino acids. Trimming took 7 bases from V and 1 from J, leaving 20 bases between them. The germline gives CDR1 MDHEN, CDR2 SYDVKM. CDR3 sequence reads: CASTPGGGHGSYEQYF. The DNA for the CDR3 is TGTGCCAGCACCCCAGGAGGGGGACACGGGTCCTACGAGCAGTACTTC.

V and J are TRBV10-2 and TRBJ2-1, with 12 bases fitting TRBD2. This CDR3 region has 16 residues. With 8 bases clipped from V and 5 bases from J, the junction kept 10 bases outside the gene matches. Germline CDR1 is WSHSY and CDR2 is SAAADI. The CDR3 reads CASATVTSGGHNEQFF. The CDR3 DNA is TGCGCCAGCGCAACCGTGACTAGCGGGGGACACAATGAGCAGTTCTTC.

J is TRBJ2-1 and V is TRBV6-2 or TRBV6-3, with D possibly being TRBD1 (5 bases). The CDR3 spans 14 residues. Trimming took off 5 bases at V and 2 bases at J, with 10 bases between the two ends. Germline V gives CDR1 MNHEY, CDR2 SVGEGT. The CDR3, as DNA: TGTGCCAGCAGTCTCAGGGAAACCTACAATGAGCAGTTCTTC. Residues: CASSLRETYNEQFF.

The V and J genes are TRBV18 and TRBJ2-2, with 7 bases lining up with TRBD2. Germline CDR1 KGHSH, CDR2 LQKENI. With V trimmed by 5 bases and J by 4 bases, 13 bases remained unmatched. The CDR3 totals 17 residues. This chain's CDR3 is CASSSTTVPGGTGELFF. The CDR3 bases are TGTGCCAGCTCATCCACGACAGTCCCGGGAGGCACCGGGGAGCTGTTTTTT.

This clone was recorded a few times. This chain joins TRBV19 and TRBJ1-2; TRBD1 might be the D (5 bases). This CDR3 is built from 14 residues. Trimming removed 5 bases at V and 3 bases at J, with 13 bases between. The germline V gene has CDR1 LNHDA and CDR2 SQIVND (reference sequence). CDR3 sequence reads: CASSVGRTYYGYTF. The CDR3 nucleotides read TGTGCCAGTAGTGTGGGACGGACCTACTATGGCTACACCTTC.

This rearrangement joins TRBV6-1 to TRBJ2-1, with 13 bases matching TRBD2. Per the germline V gene, CDR1 is MNHNS and CDR2 is SASEGT. V gave up 4 bases and J gave up 8 bases; unmatched junction bases: 8. This CDR3 comprises 16 residues. The CDR3 protein is CASSARTSGSSYEQFF. The CDR3 DNA reads as TGTGCCAGCAGTGCCAGGACTAGCGGGAGTAGCTATGAGCAGTTCTTC.

The rearrangement links TRBV13 to TRBJ2-1; no clear D. The V end lost 0 bases, the J end lost 7 bases, and 7 bases lay between the germline ends. Germline loops: CDR1 PRHDT, CDR2 FYEKMQ (reference sequence). This CDR3 contains 13 residues. The CDR3 sequence is CASSLGRVNEQFF. The DNA of the CDR3 is TGTGCCAGCAGCTTAGGCAGAGTTAATGAGCAGTTCTTC.

The V and J genes are TRBV11-2 and TRBJ2-2; 7 bases are shared with TRBD2. This CDR3 region has 15 residues. V lost 4 bases, J lost 7 bases, and 9 bases stayed unmatched. The germline V gene encodes CDR1 SGHAT and CDR2 FQNNGV. In DNA form, the CDR3 reads TGTGCCAGCAGCTACTGGGAGGGCCCAAACGGGGAGCTGTTTTTT. Its translation: CASSYWEGPNGELFF.

The CDR3 spells CASSPRTSSYNEQFF. The CDR3 nucleotides read TGTGCCAGCAGCCCACGGACTAGCTCCTACAATGAGCAGTTCTTC. This chain joins TRBV7-9 and TRBJ2-1; 7 bases are a match to TRBD2. V was pared by 5 bases and J by 0 bases, with 4 bases of the junction left unmatched. The CDR3 is 15 amino acids. Per the germline V gene, CDR1 is SEHNR and CDR2 is FQNEAQ (reference sequence). The variable domain in full, with the rest retrieved from reference TRBV7-9 and TRBJ2-1, is DTGVSQNPRHKITKRGQNVTFRCDPISEHNRLYWYRQTLGQGPEFLTYFQNEAQLEKSRLLSDRFSAERPKGSFSTLEIQRTEQGDSAMYLCASSPRTSSYNEQFFGPGTRLTVL.

The V gene is TRBV4-1, the J gene TRBJ2-7, with 8 bases lining up with TRBD2. The germline V gene has CDR1 MGHRA and CDR2 YSYEKL. The CDR3 is 17 amino acids. The V and J ends lost 0 bases and 3 bases, in that order; junction bases with no gene match: 10. The CDR3 nucleotides read TGCGCCAGCAGCCAAGATCCGGGGGGGCAGGCACACTACGAGCAGTACTTC. Translation: CASSQDPGGQAHYEQYF.

This chain joins TRBV29-1 and TRBJ1-1; 7 bases are shared with TRBD1. The CDR3 is 13 residues long. Germline CDR1 reads SQVTM; CDR2 reads ANQGSEA. V lost 6 bases and J lost 0; bases outside the gene matches: 4. CDR3 sequence (DNA): TGCAGCGTCGCGGGACAGATGAACACTGAAGCTTTCTTT. It is translated as CSVAGQMNTEAFF.

The chain employs TRBV15 and TRBJ1-2; D uncertain. The V gene lost 5 bases and the J gene lost 4 bases, with 23 bases spanning the gap. The length of the CDR3 is 17 residues. Germline lookup yields CDR1 LNHNV and CDR2 YYDKDF (reference sequence). The CDR3 loop is CATSPPLGRRRAYGYTF. DNA for the CDR3: TGTGCCACCAGCCCACCCCTCGGCAGGCGGCGGGCCTATGGCTACACCTTC.

The genes are TRBV7-9 and TRBJ1-1; perhaps TRBD1 as D (5 bases). Per germline, CDR1 SEHNR and CDR2 FQNEAQ (reference sequence). Trimming took off 1 base at V and 6 bases at J, with 12 bases between the two ends. This CDR3 is built from 14 residues. The DNA of the CDR3 is TGTGCCAGCAGCTTAGTGGTGGGGGGATCTGAAGCTTTCTTT. It is translated as CASSLVVGGSEAFF.

This sequence joins TRBV30 and TRBJ1-5; 8 nucleotides line up with TRBD1. CDR1 GTSNPN and CDR2 SVGIG come from the germline V gene (reference sequence). This CDR3 spans 12 amino acids. The J segment lost 7 bases and the V segment lost 2 bases, leaving 1 base of the junction unmatched. The CDR3 loop reads CAWSQGAQPQHF. CDR3 coding DNA: TGTGCCTGGAGTCAGGGGGCGCAGCCCCAGCATTTT. The full variable domain, in which reference TRBV30 and TRBJ1-5 provide the parts outside the CDR3, is SQTIHQWPATLVQPVGSPLSLECTVEGTSNPNLYWYRQAAGRGLQLLFYSVGIGQISSEVPQNLSASRPQDRQFILSSKKLLLSDSGFYLCAWSQGAQPQHFGDGTRLSIL.

The V and J genes are TRBV6-5 and TRBJ1-1; D unresolved. The germline CDR1 and CDR2 sequences are MNHEY and SVGAGI. The germline V and J ends were trimmed by 7 bases and 4 bases, with 7 bases remaining between them. The CDR3 consists of 11 residues. CDR3 nucleotides: TGTGCCAGCACCCGGGGCACTGAAGCTTTCTTT. Protein sequence: CASTRGTEAFF.

The V call is TRBV13, the J call TRBJ2-7; 8 bases match TRBD2. The length of the CDR3 is 16 residues. CDR1 PRHDT and CDR2 FYEKMQ come from the germline V gene (reference sequence). J gave up 5 bases and V 3 bases, and 12 bases lay outside the gene matches. CDR3 region: CASSLGLGRAENEQYF. CDR3 coding DNA: TGTGCCAGCAGCTTGGGGCTCGGGAGGGCGGAAAACGAGCAGTACTTC.

The chain has TRBV7-9 and TRBJ2-5; 10 nucleotides line up with TRBD2. The germline gives CDR1 SEHNR, CDR2 FQNEAQ (reference sequence). V dropped 6 bases and J dropped 5; count of bases not matched to a gene: 12. The CDR3 length is 16 residues. CDR3 protein: CASSRGLADPRETQYF. The CDR3 nucleotides read TGTGCCAGCAGTCGCGGACTAGCGGACCCCCGGGAGACCCAGTACTTC.

The rearrangement links TRBV21-1 to TRBJ1-5; the table's D gene call, TRBD1, was not cross checked with the DNA. TRBV21-1 is flagged as a pseudogene. This CDR3 spans 17 amino acids. This CDR3 is CASSKGIRGLSNQPQHF. The CDR3 nucleotides are TGTGCCAGCAGCAAAGGGATCAGGGGGCTCAGCAATCAGCCCCAGCATTTT.